This T cell receptor (beta chain) was found in a study of cytomegalovirus exposure and HLA in healthy donors. Notes on the study in general: Most TCRs appeared rarely, but some public TCRs recurred in many donors.

As to this clone: What it binds is not known.

The V and J ends lost 3 bases and 4 bases, in that order; junction bases with no gene match: 3. CDR3 size: 15 residues. The germline V gene encodes CDR1 SNHLY and CDR2 FYNNEI. The donors formed part of the approximately 120-subject validation cohort, distinct from the roughly 660-subject first cohort. The table came from immunoSEQ multiplex PCR; TCRdb's copy has only in-frame clones and leaves some out. There are 150,000 to 200,000 clones in the sample; around 83% occur only once, and around an eighth lies in the top ten. The clonotype comes from a woman in her 30s in good health and CMV-seropositive. The V and J genes are TRBV2 and TRBJ2-2, with 9 bases that match TRBD1. Sequenced: PBMCs. CDR3: CASSDRTGVTGELFF. CDR3 nucleotides: TGTGCCAGCAGTGACCGGACAGGGGTCACCGGGGAGCTGTTTTTT.